This entry is about one T cell receptor (beta chain). No antigen is known for it. The sample is drawn from a study of radiation and T cells in renal cell carcinoma. Study-level points and caveats: From baseline, blood top tumor clonotypes peaked at 2 weeks post-radiation. No pretreatment tumor biopsies were available for baseline clonotypes.

Some clones are missing from TCRdb's copy, which holds only in-frame ones; the method was immunoSEQ multiplex PCR. Altogether some 150,000 clones are present, 65% to 90% being singletons, with the ten largest covering 15% to 20%. Stated time point: blood 4 weeks post-SBRT, at nephrectomy. Treatment defined: 15 Gy SBRT to primary tumor, nephrectomy 4 weeks later. Nephrectomy followed 15 Gy stereotactic body radiation by 4 weeks. Blood was sampled at baseline, 2 weeks and 4 weeks after SBRT. The source was blood, collected from a patient whose treatment included radiotherapy and nephrectomy. This TCR derives from a woman between 45 and 60 years old with renal cell carcinoma.

The CDR3 spells CASSVIRGYGYTF. DNA of the CDR3: TGTGCCAGCAGCGTCATTAGGGGCTATGGCTACACCTTC. This rearrangement joins TRBV9 to TRBJ1-2; perhaps TRBD1 as D (5 bases). Germline V gives CDR1 SGDLS, CDR2 YYNGEE. Trimming removed 2 bases from V and 4 bases from J, with 9 bases in between. This CDR3 contains 13 residues.